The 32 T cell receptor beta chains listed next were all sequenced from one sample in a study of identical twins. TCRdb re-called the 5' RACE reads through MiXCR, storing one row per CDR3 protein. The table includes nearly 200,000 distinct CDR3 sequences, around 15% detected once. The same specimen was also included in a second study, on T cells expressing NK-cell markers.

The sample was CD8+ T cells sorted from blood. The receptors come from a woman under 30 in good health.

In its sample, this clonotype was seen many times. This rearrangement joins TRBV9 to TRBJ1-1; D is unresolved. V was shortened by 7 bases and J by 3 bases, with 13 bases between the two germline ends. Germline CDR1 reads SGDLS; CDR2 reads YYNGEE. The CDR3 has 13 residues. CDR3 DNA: TGTGCCAGCTCGCAAGGGCTTGACACTGAAGCTTTCTTT. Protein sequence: CASSQGLDTEAFF.

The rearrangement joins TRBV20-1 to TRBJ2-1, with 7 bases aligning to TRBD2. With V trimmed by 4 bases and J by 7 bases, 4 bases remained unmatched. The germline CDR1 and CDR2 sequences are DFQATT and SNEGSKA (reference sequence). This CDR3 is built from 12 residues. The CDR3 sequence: CSAKLGGNEQFF. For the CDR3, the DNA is TGCAGTGCTAAGCTGGGGGGGAATGAGCAGTTCTTC.

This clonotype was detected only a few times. The CDR3 nucleotides are TGTGCCAGCAGTTTTTGGGGGCTGGGAAACACCATATATTTT. Its translation: CASSFWGLGNTIYF. The V gene is TRBV12-3 or TRBV12-4, the J gene TRBJ1-3, with a tentative D call TRBD1 (6 bases). This CDR3 is built from 14 residues. V shed 3 bases and J shed 4 bases, with 10 bases lying between them.

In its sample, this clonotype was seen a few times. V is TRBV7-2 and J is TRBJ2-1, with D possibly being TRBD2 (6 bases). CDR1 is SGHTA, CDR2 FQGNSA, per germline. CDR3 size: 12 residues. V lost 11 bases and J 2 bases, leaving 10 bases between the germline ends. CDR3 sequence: CAGSSAYNEQFF. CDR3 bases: TGTGCCGGGTCTAGCGCCTACAATGAGCAGTTCTTC.

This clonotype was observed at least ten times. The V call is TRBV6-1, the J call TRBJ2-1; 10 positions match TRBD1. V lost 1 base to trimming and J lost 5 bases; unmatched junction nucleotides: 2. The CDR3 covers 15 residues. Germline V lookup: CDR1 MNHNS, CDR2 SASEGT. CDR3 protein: CASSEGTGGHNEQFF. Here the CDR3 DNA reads TGTGCCAGCAGTGAAGGGACAGGGGGACACAATGAGCAGTTCTTC.

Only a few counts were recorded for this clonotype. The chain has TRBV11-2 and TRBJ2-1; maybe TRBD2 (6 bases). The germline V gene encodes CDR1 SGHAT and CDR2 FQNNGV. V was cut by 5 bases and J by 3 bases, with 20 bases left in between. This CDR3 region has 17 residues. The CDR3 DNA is TGTGCCAGCAGCCCCCCCGGGGAGCGGGCCTTCTACAATGAGCAGTTCTTC. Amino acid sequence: CASSPPGERAFYNEQFF.

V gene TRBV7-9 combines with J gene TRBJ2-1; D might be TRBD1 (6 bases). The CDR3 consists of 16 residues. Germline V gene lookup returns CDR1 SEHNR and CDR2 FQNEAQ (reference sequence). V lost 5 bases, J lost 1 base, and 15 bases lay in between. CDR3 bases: TGTGCCAGCAGCCTAGGGGGTAGGGGGTCCTACAATGAGCAGTTCTTC. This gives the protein CASSLGGRGSYNEQFF.

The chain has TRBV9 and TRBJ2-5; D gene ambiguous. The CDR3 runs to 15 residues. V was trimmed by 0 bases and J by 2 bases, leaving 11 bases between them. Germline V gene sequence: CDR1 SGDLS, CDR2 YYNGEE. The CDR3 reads CASSVGSHDQETQYF. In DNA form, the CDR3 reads TGTGCCAGCAGCGTAGGGTCCCACGATCAAGAGACCCAGTACTTC. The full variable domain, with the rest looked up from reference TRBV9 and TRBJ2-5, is DSGVTQTPKHLITATGQRVTLRCSPRSGDLSVYWYQQSLDQGLQFLIQYYNGEERAKGNILERFSAQQFPDLHSELNLSSLELGDSALYFCASSVGSHDQETQYFGPGTRLLVL.

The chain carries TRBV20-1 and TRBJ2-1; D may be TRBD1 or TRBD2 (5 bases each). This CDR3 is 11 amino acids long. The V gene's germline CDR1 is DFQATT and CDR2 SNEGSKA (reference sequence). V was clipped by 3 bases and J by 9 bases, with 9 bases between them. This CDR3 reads CSARGEGEQFF. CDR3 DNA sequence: TGCAGTGCTAGGGGGGAAGGTGAGCAGTTCTTC.

CDR3 sequence: CASSLETGMTYEQYF. The CDR3 nucleotides are TGCGCCAGCAGCTTAGAGACAGGAATGACCTACGAGCAGTACTTC. This sequence joins TRBV5-1 and TRBJ2-7; TRBD1 might be the D (6 bases). This CDR3 spans 15 amino acids. Germline V gene data show CDR1 as SGHRS and CDR2 as YFSETQ. The ends were cut back, 2 bases at V and 2 bases at J, with 14 bases in the middle.

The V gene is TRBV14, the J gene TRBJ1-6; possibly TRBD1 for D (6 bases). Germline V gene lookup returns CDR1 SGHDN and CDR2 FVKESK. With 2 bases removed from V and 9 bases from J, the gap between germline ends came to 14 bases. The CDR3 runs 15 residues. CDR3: CASSQTRTASSPLHF. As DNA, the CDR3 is TGTGCCAGCAGCCAAACCCGGACAGCGAGTTCACCCCTCCACTTT. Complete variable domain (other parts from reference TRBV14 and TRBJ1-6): EAGVTQFPSHSVIEKGQTVTLRCDPISGHDNLYWYRRVMGKEIKFLLHFVKESKQDESGMPNNRFLAERTGGTYSTLKVQPAELEDSGVYFCASSQTRTASSPLHFGNGTRLTVT.

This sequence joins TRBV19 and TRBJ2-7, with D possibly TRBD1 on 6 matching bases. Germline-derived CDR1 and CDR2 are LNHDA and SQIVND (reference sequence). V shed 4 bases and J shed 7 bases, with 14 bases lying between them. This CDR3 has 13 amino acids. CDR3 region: CASSTGHPGEQYF. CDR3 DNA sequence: TGTGCCAGTAGTACGGGACACCCGGGGGAGCAGTACTTC.

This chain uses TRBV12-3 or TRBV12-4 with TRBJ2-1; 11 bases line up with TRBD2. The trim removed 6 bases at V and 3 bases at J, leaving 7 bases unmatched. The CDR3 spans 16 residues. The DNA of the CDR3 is TGTGCCAGCAGCCCACTAGCGGGAGAGTACTACAATGAGCAGTTCTTC. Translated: CASSPLAGEYYNEQFF.

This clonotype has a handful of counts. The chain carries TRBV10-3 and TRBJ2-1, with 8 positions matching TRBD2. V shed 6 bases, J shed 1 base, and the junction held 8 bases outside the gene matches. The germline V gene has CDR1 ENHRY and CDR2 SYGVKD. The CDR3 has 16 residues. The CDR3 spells CAISLTTSDSYNEQFF. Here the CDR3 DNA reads TGTGCCATCAGCCTCACGACTAGCGATTCCTACAATGAGCAGTTCTTC.

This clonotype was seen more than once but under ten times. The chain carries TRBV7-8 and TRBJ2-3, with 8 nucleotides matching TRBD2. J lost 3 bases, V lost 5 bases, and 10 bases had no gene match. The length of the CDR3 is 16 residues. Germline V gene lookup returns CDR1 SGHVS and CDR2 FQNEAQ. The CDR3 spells CASSLRRRGATDTQYF. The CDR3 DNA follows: TGTGCCAGCAGCCTCCGACGGCGGGGGGCAACAGATACGCAGTATTTT.

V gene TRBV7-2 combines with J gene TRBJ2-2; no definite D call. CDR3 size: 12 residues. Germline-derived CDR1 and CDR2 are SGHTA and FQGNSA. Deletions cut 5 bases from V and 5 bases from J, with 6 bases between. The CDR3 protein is CASSGMTGELFF. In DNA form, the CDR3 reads TGTGCCAGCAGCGGCATGACCGGGGAGCTGTTTTTT.

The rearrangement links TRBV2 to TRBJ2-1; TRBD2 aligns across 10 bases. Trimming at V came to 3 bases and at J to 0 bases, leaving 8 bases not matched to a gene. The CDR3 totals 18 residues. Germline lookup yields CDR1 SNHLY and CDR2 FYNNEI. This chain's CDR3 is CASSDLAGEGASYNEQFF. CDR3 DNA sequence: TGTGCCAGCAGTGATCTAGCGGGAGAAGGGGCCTCCTACAATGAGCAGTTCTTC.

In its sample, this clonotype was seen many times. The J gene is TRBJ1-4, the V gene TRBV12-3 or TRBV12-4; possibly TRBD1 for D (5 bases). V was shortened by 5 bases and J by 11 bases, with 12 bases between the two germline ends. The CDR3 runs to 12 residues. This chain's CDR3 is CASSPGGGKLFF. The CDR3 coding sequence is TGTGCCAGCAGTCCTGGGGGGGGGAAACTGTTTTTT.

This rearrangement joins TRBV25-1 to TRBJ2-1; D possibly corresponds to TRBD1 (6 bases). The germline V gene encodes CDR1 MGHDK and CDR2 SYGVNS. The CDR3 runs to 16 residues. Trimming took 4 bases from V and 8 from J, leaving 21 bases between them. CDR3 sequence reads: CASSVLQGRQIDEQFF. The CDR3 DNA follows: TGTGCCAGCAGTGTTCTACAGGGACGGCAAATCGATGAGCAGTTCTTC.

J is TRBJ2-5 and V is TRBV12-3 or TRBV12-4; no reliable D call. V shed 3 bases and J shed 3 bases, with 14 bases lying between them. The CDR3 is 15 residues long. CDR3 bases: TGTGCCAGCAGTTTGGGTTCTATAGAAGAAGAGACCCAGTACTTC. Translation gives CASSLGSIEEETQYF.

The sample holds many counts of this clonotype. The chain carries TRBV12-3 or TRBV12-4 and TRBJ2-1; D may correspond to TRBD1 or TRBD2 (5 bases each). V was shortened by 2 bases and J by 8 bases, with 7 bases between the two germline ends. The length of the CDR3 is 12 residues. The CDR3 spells CASSLRGDEQFF. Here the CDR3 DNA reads TGTGCCAGCAGTTTAAGGGGAGATGAGCAGTTCTTC.

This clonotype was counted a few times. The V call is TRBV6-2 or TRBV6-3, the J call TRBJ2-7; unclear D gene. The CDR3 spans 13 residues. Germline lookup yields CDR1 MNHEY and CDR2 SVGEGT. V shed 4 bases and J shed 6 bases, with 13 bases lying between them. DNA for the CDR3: TGTGCCAGCAGTTCCTCGGCTCGAGGCGAGCAGTACTTC. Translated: CASSSSARGEQYF.

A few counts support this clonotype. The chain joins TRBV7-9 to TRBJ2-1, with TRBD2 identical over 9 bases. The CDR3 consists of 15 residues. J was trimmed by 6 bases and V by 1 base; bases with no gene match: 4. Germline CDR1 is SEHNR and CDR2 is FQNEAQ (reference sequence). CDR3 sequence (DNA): TGTGCCAGCAGCTTAGTTCTAGCGGGGATCAATGAGCAGTTCTTC. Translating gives CASSLVLAGINEQFF.

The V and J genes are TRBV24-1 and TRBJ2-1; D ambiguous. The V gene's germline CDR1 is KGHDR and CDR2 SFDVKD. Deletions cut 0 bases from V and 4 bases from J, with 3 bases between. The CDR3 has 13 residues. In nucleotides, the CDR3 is TGTGCCACCAGTGATTTGGAGTACAATGAGCAGTTCTTC. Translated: CATSDLEYNEQFF.

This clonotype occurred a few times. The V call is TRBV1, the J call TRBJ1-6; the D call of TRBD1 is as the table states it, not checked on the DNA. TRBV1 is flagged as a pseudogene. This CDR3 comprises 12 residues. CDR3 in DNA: TGCACCGATCCCGGGGGCAATTCACCCCTCCACTTT. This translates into CTDPGGNSPLHF.

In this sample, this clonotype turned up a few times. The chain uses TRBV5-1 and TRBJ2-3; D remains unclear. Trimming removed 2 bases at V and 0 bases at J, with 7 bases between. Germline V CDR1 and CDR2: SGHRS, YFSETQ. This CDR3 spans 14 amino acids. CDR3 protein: CASSLTLSTDTQYF. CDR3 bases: TGCGCCAGCAGCTTAACCCTCAGCACAGATACGCAGTATTTT. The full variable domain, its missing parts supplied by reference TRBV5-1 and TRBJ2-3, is KAGVTQTPRYLIKTRGQQVTLSCSPISGHRSVSWYQQTPGQGLQFLFEYFSETQRNKGNFPGRFSGRQFSNSRSEMNVSTLELGDSALYLCASSLTLSTDTQYFGPGTRLTVL.

CDR3 coding DNA: TGCGCCAGCAGCTTGGCGTCTTTTCCCAACACTGAAGCTTTCTTT. It encodes CASSLASFPNTEAFF. The rearrangement uses TRBV5-1 and TRBJ1-1; D not certain. Looked up from germline, CDR1 is SGHRS and CDR2 is YFSETQ. The V end was cut by 0 bases, the J end by 2 bases, with 11 bases between. CDR3 size: 15 residues.

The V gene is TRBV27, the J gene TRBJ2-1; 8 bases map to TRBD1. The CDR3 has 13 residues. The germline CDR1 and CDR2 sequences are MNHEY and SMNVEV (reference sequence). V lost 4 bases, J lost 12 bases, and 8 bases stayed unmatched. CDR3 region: CASSSGDRQGQFF. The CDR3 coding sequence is TGTGCCAGCAGTTCAGGGGACAGGCAAGGGCAGTTCTTC.

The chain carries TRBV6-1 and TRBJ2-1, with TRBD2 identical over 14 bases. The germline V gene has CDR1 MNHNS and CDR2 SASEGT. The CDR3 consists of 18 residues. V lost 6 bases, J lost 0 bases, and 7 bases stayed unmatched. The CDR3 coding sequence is TGTGCCAGCAGGTCGGGACTAGCGGGAGTGGGCTCCTACAATGAGCAGTTCTTC. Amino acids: CASRSGLAGVGSYNEQFF.

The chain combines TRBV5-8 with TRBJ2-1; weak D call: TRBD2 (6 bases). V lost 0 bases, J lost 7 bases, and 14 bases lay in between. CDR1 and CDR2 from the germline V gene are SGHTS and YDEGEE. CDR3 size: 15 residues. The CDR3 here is CASSLAQEGRNEQFF. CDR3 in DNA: TGTGCCAGCAGCTTGGCACAGGAGGGTCGGAATGAGCAGTTCTTC.

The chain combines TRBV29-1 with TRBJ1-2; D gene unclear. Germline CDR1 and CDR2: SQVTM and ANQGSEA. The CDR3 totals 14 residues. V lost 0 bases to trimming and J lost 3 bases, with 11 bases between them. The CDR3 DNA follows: TGCAGCGTTGAAGATATTTGGCGAGACTATGGCTACACCTTC. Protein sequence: CSVEDIWRDYGYTF. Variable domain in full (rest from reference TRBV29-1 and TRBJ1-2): SAVISQKPSRDICQRGTSLTIQCQVDSQVTMMFWYRQQPGQSLTLIATANQGSEATYESGFVIDKFPISRPNLTFSTLTVSNMSPEDSSIYLCSVEDIWRDYGYTFGSGTRLTVV.

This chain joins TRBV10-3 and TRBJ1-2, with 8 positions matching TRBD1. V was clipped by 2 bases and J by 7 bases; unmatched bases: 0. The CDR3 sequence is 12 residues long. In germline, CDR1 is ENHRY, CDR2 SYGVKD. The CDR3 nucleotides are TGTGCCATCAGTGAGGACAGGGGTGGCTACACCTTC. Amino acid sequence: CAISEDRGGYTF.